A selection of T cell receptor beta chains follows, all from one sample in a study of T cell repertoires in cytomegalovirus infection. TCRdb reprocessed the reads via MiXCR and lists one record per CDR3 protein. The repertoire holds tens of thousands of distinct CDR3 sequences, with 35% to 45% as singletons. The antigens these receptors bind are not known. The specimen was CD8+ T cells from cultured PBMCs, collected from culture after CMV antigen stimulation. Every receptor here comes from a human donor in good health (CMV status not recorded). Some clones in this sample may be carry-over from other donors' samples. Both conserved end residues are part of each CDR3. The D gene is left open where the match is weak. Where a row states a size, it is once, few, many or the class of an expanded clone; other rows omit it.

14	TRBJ1-3	.	TRBV9	.	TGTGCCAGCAGCGTAGGGAACTCTGGAAACACCATATATTTT	CASSVGNSGNTIYF
16	TRBJ2-3	TRBD2	TRBV6-6	.	TGTGCCAGCAGGCCACCTCCCGGGGGGGGCACAGATACGCAGTATTTT	CASRPPPGGGTDTQYF
14	TRBJ1-6	TRBD1	TRBV7-2	few	TGTGCCAGCAGTTGGACAGGGGAAAATTCACCCCTCCACTTT	CASSWTGENSPLHF
13	TRBJ1-2	.	TRBV9	few	TGTGCCAGCAGCGCCGGGGGGGACTATGGCTACACCTTC	CASSAGGDYGYTF
14	TRBJ1-2	.	TRBV7-2	.	TGTGCCAGCAGCTACCCGGCGCACGTCGGAGGCTACACCTTC	CASSYPAHVGGYTF
16	TRBJ2-3	TRBD2	TRBV7-2	.	TGTGCCAGCAGCGGGTTGGGACTAGCGGTACGGGATACGCAGTATTTT	CASSGLGLAVRDTQYF
15	TRBJ2-5	TRBD2	TRBV6-1	.	TGTGCCAGCAGTAGGCTAGCGGGGGGGCCAGAGACCCAGTACTTC	CASSRLAGGPETQYF
16	TRBJ1-4	TRBD1	TRBV6-8	.	TGTGCCAGCAGTGGGCTCCAGGGGGCAACTAATGAAAAACTGTTTTTT	CASSGLQGATNEKLFF
20	TRBJ2-1	TRBD1	TRBV12-3/TRBV12-4	few	TGTGCCAGCAGTGCACCTCAAGGGGGCGTCCTTCGAAGCTCCTACAATGAGCAGTTCTTC	CASSAPQGGVLRSSYNEQFF
14	TRBJ1-1	.	TRBV2	.	TGTGCCAGCAGTGAAGGGCGGGCCCGGGCTGAAGCTTTCTTT	CASSEGRARAEAFF
14	TRBJ1-6	TRBD1	TRBV12-3/TRBV12-4	.	TGTGCCAGCAGTTTAGGACAGGGAGGCTCACCCCTCCACTTT	CASSLGQGGSPLHF
11	TRBJ2-1	.	TRBV7-2	few	TGTGCCTCAAAAGCTTACAATGAGCAGTTCTTC	CASKAYNEQFF